This entry features one T cell receptor beta chain sequence. Its specificity is unknown. This entry is derived from a study of post-analysis software for immune sequencing data. Study in general: Several disease courses (relapsing-remitting, secondary progressive and progressive-relapsing) of multiple sclerosis were included. The study, taken as a whole, reports: Significantly lower normalized Chao1 diversity was seen in multiple sclerosis patients than in controls. Comparison of patients with controls showed 4 to 6 TRBV segments more frequent in patients, TRBV5-6, TRBV5-1 and TRBV20-1 among them.

The ends were cut back, 1 base at V and 2 bases at J, with 21 bases in the middle. In germline, CDR1 is DFQATT, CDR2 SNEGSKA (reference sequence). The CDR3 is 17 amino acids. Unique molecular identifiers were built into the TCR beta cDNA libraries. TCRdb reanalysed the PCR reads using MiXCR and keeps one entry per CDR3 protein. In the table there are fewer than 600,000 distinct CDR3 sequences, around 40% of which are singletons. V and J are TRBV20-1 and TRBJ2-7; D remains ambiguous. The receptor was isolated from a girl under 18 with multiple sclerosis. Sequences were obtained from blood. CDR3 loop: CSARGSGTAPSPYEQYF. The CDR3 DNA reads as TGCAGTGCTAGAGGCTCTGGTACAGCTCCATCACCCTACGAGCAGTACTTC.